The rows below give T cell receptor beta chains drawn from one sample of a study of blood T cell repertoires in COVID-19. Assay used: immunoSEQ multiplex PCR; TCRdb lists only in-frame clones, some missing. Of some 110,000 clones listed, 85% are singletons. The specimen sequenced was peripheral blood. The receptors derive from a man aged 50 to 59 with acute or convalescent COVID-19. CDR3s include the opening cysteine and the closing phenylalanine or tryptophan. Fields, in order: V gene, CDR3 protein.

v_gene: TRBV7-9; CDR3aa: CASSTGRQETQYF
v_gene: TRBV28; CDR3aa: CASNTNTGELFF
v_gene: TRBV4-1; CDR3aa: CASSQVAGVHTEAFF
v_gene: TRBV7-9; CDR3aa: CASSSVMSGYEQYF
v_gene: TRBV28; CDR3aa: CASSRTGYEQYF
v_gene: TRBV14; CDR3aa: CASSQESEGVANEQFF
v_gene: TRBV30; CDR3aa: CAWRDTGEHQPQHF
v_gene: TRBV6-6; CDR3aa: CASSYVAEETQYF
v_gene: TRBV19; CDR3aa: CASSGGQGASNTQYF
v_gene: TRBV30; CDR3aa: CAWTSQGFDTDTQYF